This is a list of T cell receptor beta chains from one sample in a study of CD8 T cells in Susac syndrome. TCRdb re-called the immunoSEQ multiplex PCR reads with MiXCR, one entry per CDR3 protein. Of fewer than 200,000 distinct CDR3 sequences listed, 91% were seen once; the top ten hold about 0.1%. Specimen: CD4+ T cells from PBMCs. Receptors were obtained from a human donor with Susac syndrome. Both conserved end residues are part of each CDR3. Fields, in order: D gene, J gene, clone size, V gene, CDR3 protein, CDR3 DNA. D genes are given only for firm matches. Clone size is given for some rows only: seen once, a few or many times, or a class if the clone is expanded.

TRBD2,TRBJ2-1,once,TRBV5-6,CASSLLGTSDSHNEQFF,TGTGCCAGCAGCTTGTTAGGGACTAGCGACTCCCACAATGAGCAGTTCTTC
NA,TRBJ1-2,NA,TRBV6-5,CASSYTRGYGYTF,TGTGCCAGCAGTTACACCCGGGGATATGGCTACACCTTC
NA,TRBJ2-7,once,TRBV18,CASSPVGTDSYEQYF,TGTGCCAGCTCACCTGTCGGGACCGATTCCTACGAGCAGTACTTC
TRBD2,TRBJ2-3,NA,TRBV2,CASSVIAGVGDTQYF,TGTGCCAGCAGCGTTATAGCGGGAGTTGGAGATACGCAGTATTTT
TRBD1,TRBJ2-5,NA,TRBV10-3,CAISPPGQQETQYF,TGTGCCATCAGTCCCCCGGGACAGCAAGAGACCCAGTACTTC
NA,TRBJ2-2,NA,TRBV2,CASSASTGELFF,TGTGCCAGCAGTGCGTCTACCGGGGAGCTGTTTTTT
TRBD1,TRBJ1-2,once,TRBV27,CASSSRTGAYGYTF,TGTGCCAGCAGTTCGCGGACAGGGGCCTATGGCTACACCTTC
NA,TRBJ1-5,NA,TRBV30,CAWSASHGNQPQHF,TGTGCCTGGAGTGCGTCCCATGGCAATCAGCCCCAGCATTTT
TRBD1,TRBJ2-5,NA,TRBV11-2,CASSSSTGVVRETQYF,TGTGCCAGCAGCTCCTCGACAGGGGTGGTTAGAGAGACCCAGTACTTC
TRBD2,TRBJ2-7,NA,TRBV6-5,CASTPGGAQTYEQYF,TGTGCCAGCACTCCGGGGGGGGCCCAAACCTACGAGCAGTACTTC
NA,TRBJ2-2,once,TRBV5-4,CASSDLTGELFF,TGTGCCAGCAGCGACCTCACGGGGGAGCTGTTTTTT
NA,TRBJ2-1,NA,TRBV9,CASSVGDYNEQFF,TGTGCCAGCAGCGTAGGAGACTACAATGAGCAGTTCTTC
NA,TRBJ2-2,once,TRBV7-6,CASSRLGSDLYTGELFF,TGTGCCAGCAGCAGACTAGGGTCGGACTTGTACACCGGGGAGCTGTTTTTT
NA,TRBJ1-2,NA,TRBV3-1,CASSPDQGPSLYGYTF,TGTGCCAGCAGCCCTGATCAGGGCCCATCTCTATATGGCTACACCTTC
TRBD1,TRBJ2-1,NA,TRBV5-1,CASTLGTGYNEQFF,TGCGCCAGCACCTTGGGGACAGGCTACAATGAGCAGTTCTTC
NA,TRBJ1-4,NA,TRBV9,CASSVEGRRTNEKLFF,TGTGCCAGCAGCGTAGAGGGACGCAGGACGAATGAAAAACTGTTTTTT
NA,TRBJ2-1,NA,TRBV9,CASSVALSVASTFYYNEQFF,TGTGCCAGCAGCGTAGCTCTATCAGTGGCTAGCACATTTTATTACAATGAGCAGTTCTTC
NA,TRBJ1-2,NA,TRBV30,CALETGRRDGYTF,TGTGCCTTGGAGACCGGCAGGAGGGATGGCTACACCTTC
NA,TRBJ2-1,NA,TRBV20-1,CSARGARSSYNEQFF,TGCAGTGCTAGAGGCGCGCGGAGCTCCTACAATGAGCAGTTCTTC
TRBD1,TRBJ1-1,NA,TRBV29-1,CSAPRPGTGNTEAFF,TGCAGCGCCCCGCGACCCGGGACAGGGAACACTGAAGCTTTCTTT
TRBD1,TRBJ1-2,NA,TRBV25-1,CASSDSGTGGGYTF,TGTGCCAGCAGTGACTCCGGGACAGGGGGCGGCTACACCTTC
TRBD1,TRBJ1-5,NA,TRBV30,CAWDRGVSNQPQHF,TGTGCCTGGGACAGGGGCGTTAGCAATCAGCCCCAGCATTTT
NA,TRBJ1-1,NA,TRBV2,CASRVQEGTEAFF,TGTGCCAGCAGGGTACAGGAAGGAACTGAAGCTTTCTTT
TRBD2,TRBJ2-2,NA,TRBV9,CASSVAISGSGELFF,TGTGCCAGCAGCGTAGCGATTAGCGGGTCCGGGGAGCTGTTTTTT
NA,TRBJ2-7,NA,TRBV7-2,CASSLALGLATYEQYF,TGTGCCAGCAGCTTAGCGTTGGGCTTGGCGACCTACGAGCAGTACTTC
NA,TRBJ1-6,NA,TRBV15,CATSRALSIPDSPLHF,TGTGCCACCAGCAGAGCCCTATCTATACCCGATTCACCCCTCCACTTT
TRBD1,TRBJ1-1,NA,TRBV12-3/TRBV12-4,CASSPGQGAPEAFF,TGTGCCAGCAGTCCAGGACAGGGGGCCCCTGAAGCTTTCTTT
TRBD1,TRBJ2-5,few,TRBV28,CASSLWGQGETQYF,TGTGCCAGCAGTTTATGGGGACAGGGGGAGACCCAGTACTTC
NA,TRBJ2-2,NA,TRBV6-1,CASSRKMFAGELFF,TGTGCCAGCAGTCGAAAGATGTTCGCCGGGGAGCTGTTTTTT
NA,TRBJ1-2,NA,TRBV19,CASSTSRTDGRNYGYTF,TGTGCCAGTAGTACTTCAAGGACAGATGGTCGAAACTATGGCTACACCTTC
NA,TRBJ1-6,NA,TRBV7-3,CASSSHYNSPLHF,TGTGCCAGCAGCTCCCACTATAATTCACCCCTCCACTTT
NA,TRBJ1-5,few,TRBV6-1,CASNLDGGSNQPQHF,TGTGCCAGCAACCTGGACGGGGGCAGCAATCAGCCCCAGCATTTT
TRBD1,TRBJ1-2,NA,TRBV6-5,CASRQTGSGGYTF,TGTGCCAGCAGGCAGACAGGGTCAGGCGGCTACACCTTC
TRBD1,TRBJ1-2,NA,TRBV19,CASTGQGNYGYTF,TGTGCCAGTACCGGACAGGGAAACTATGGCTACACCTTC
NA,TRBJ2-3,few,TRBV6-1,CASTPPLLDTQYF,TGTGCCAGCACCCCCCCGCTCCTAGATACGCAGTATTTT
TRBD1,TRBJ1-2,NA,TRBV30,CAWDRGGYTF,TGTGCCTGGGACAGGGGGGGCTACACCTTC
NA,TRBJ2-7,NA,TRBV21-1,CASSKASQGFSYEQYF,TGTGCCAGCAGCAAAGCGTCGCAGGGATTCTCCTACGAGCAGTACTTC
NA,TRBJ2-1,NA,TRBV3-1,CASSPSVKYNEQFF,TGTGCCAGCAGCCCTTCTGTGAAATACAATGAGCAGTTCTTC
TRBD1,TRBJ1-4,NA,TRBV7-9,CASSSSGGGEKLFF,TGTGCCAGCAGCTCCTCAGGGGGCGGTGAAAAACTGTTTTTT
TRBD2,TRBJ2-3,NA,TRBV11-2,CASSTRTSGGTGDTQYF,TGTGCCAGCAGCACCCGGACTAGCGGGGGAACGGGAGATACGCAGTATTTT
TRBD1,TRBJ1-5,once,TRBV28,CAGNRGDQPQHF,TGTGCCGGGAACAGGGGGGATCAGCCCCAGCATTTT